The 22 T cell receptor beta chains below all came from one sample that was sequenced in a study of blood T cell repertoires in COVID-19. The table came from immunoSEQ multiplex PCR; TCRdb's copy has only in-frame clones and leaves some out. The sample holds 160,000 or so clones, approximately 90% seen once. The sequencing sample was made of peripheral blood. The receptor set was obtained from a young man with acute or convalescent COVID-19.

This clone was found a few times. In DNA, the CDR3 is TGTGCCAGCAGTGAGGAGGAGGGCAGAAGCTCTGGGGCCAACGTCCTGACTTTC. It codes for CASSEEEGRSSGANVLTF. V is TRBV6-1 and J is TRBJ2-6, with D possibly being TRBD2 (6 bases). The CDR3 is 18 amino acids. Germline assignment: CDR1 MNHNS and CDR2 SASEGT. Trimming took 3 bases from V and 0 from J, leaving 15 bases between them.

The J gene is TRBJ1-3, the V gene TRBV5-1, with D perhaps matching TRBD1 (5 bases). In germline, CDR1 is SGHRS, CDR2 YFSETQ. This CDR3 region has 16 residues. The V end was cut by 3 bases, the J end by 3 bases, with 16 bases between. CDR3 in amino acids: CASSSLPQGGGNTIYF. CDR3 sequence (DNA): TGCGCCAGCAGCTCGCTCCCCCAGGGCGGTGGAAACACCATATATTTT.

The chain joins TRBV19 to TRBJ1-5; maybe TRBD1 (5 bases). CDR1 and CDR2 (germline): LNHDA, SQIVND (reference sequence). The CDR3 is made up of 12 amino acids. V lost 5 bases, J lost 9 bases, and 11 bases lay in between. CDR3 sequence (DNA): TGTGCCAGTAGTGGGGGGTTTCGGCCCCAGCATTTT. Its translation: CASSGGFRPQHF.

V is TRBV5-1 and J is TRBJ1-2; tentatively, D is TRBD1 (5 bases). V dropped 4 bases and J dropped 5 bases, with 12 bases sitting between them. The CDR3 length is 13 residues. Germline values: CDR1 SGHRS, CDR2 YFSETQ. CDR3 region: CASSLGVSYGYTF. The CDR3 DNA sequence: TGCGCCAGCAGCCTAGGGGTTTCATATGGCTACACCTTC. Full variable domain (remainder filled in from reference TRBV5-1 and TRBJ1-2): KAGVTQTPRYLIKTRGQQVTLSCSPISGHRSVSWYQQTPGQGLQFLFEYFSETQRNKGNFPGRFSGRQFSNSRSEMNVSTLELGDSALYLCASSLGVSYGYTFGSGTRLTVV.

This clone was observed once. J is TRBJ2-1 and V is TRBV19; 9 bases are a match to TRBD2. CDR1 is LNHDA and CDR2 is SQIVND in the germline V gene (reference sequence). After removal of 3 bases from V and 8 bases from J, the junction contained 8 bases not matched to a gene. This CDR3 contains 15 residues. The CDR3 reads CASSIPLAGLDEQFF. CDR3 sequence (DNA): TGTGCCAGTAGTATTCCCCTAGCGGGACTTGATGAGCAGTTCTTC.

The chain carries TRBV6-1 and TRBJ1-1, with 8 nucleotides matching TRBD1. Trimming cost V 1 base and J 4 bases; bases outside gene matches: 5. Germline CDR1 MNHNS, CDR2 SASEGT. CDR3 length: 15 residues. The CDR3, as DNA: TGTGCCAGCAGTGAAGTGGACAGGGTGGGCACTGAAGCTTTCTTT. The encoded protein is CASSEVDRVGTEAFF.

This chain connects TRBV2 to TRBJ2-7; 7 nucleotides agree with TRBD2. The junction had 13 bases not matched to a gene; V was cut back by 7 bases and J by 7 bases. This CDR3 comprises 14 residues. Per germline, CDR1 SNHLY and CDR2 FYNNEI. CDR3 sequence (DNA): TGTGCCAGCAAGCCGGGACTCGGGGAGGGTGAGCAGTACTTC. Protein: CASKPGLGEGEQYF. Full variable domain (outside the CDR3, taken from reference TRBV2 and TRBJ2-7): EPEVTQTPSHQVTQMGQEVILRCVPISNHLYFYWYRQILGQKVEFLVSFYNNEISEKSEIFDDQFSVERPDGSNFTLKIRSTKLEDSAMYFCASKPGLGEGEQYFGPGTRLTVT.

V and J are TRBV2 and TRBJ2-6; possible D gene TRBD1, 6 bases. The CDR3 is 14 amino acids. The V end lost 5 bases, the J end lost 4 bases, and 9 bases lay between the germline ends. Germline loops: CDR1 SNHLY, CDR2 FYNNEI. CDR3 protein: CASSTGFGANVLTF. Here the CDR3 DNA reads TGTGCCAGCAGTACAGGGTTCGGGGCCAACGTCCTGACTTTC.

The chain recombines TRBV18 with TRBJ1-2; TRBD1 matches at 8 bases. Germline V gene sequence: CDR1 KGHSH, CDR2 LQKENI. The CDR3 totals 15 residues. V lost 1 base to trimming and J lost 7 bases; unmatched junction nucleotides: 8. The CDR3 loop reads CASSPLGRGQGGYTF. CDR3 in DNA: TGTGCCAGCTCACCACTCGGCAGGGGGCAAGGTGGCTACACCTTC.

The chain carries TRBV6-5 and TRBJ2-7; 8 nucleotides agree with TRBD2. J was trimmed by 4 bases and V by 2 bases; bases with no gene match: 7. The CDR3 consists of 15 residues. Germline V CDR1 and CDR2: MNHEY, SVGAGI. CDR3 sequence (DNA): TGTGCCAGCAGTTACATAGCGGGGATGTTATACGAGCAGTACTTC. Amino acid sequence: CASSYIAGMLYEQYF.

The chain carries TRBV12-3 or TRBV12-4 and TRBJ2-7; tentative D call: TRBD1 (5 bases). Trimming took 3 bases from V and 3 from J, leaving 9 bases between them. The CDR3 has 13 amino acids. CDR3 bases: TGTGCCAGCAGTTTTGACAGTTACTACGAGCAGTACTTC. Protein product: CASSFDSYYEQYF.

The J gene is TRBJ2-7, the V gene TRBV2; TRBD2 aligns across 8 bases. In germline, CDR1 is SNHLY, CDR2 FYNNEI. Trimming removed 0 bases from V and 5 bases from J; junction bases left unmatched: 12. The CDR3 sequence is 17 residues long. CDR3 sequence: CASSEALLSGSSNEQYF. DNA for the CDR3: TGTGCCAGCAGTGAAGCGCTTCTGAGCGGGAGCTCTAACGAGCAGTACTTC.

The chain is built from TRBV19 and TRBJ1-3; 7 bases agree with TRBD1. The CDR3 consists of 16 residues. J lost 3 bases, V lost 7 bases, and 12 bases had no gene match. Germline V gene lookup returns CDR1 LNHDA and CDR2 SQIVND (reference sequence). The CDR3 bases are TGTGCCAGTACCCCGGCGGGACAGCAAAGTGGAAACACCATATATTTT. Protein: CASTPAGQQSGNTIYF.

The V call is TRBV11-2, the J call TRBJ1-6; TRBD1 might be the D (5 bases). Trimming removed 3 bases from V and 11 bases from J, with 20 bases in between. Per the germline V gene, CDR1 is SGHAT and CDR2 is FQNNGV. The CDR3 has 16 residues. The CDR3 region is CASSLYPRQLRTPLHF. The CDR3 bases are TGTGCCAGCAGCTTGTACCCAAGACAGTTACGGACACCCCTCCACTTT.

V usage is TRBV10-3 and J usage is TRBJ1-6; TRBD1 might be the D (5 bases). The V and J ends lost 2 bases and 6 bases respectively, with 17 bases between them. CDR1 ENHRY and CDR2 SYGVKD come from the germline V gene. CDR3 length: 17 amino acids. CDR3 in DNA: TGTGCCATCAGTGAGGGCCGGGGGGGAAAAGGTAATTCACCCCTCCACTTT. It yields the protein CAISEGRGGKGNSPLHF.

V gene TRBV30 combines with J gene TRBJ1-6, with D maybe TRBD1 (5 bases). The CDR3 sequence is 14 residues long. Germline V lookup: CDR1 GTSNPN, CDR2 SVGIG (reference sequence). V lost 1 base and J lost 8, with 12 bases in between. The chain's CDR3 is CAWSASGRDSPLHF. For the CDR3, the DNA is TGTGCCTGGAGTGCTTCAGGGAGGGATTCACCCCTCCACTTT.

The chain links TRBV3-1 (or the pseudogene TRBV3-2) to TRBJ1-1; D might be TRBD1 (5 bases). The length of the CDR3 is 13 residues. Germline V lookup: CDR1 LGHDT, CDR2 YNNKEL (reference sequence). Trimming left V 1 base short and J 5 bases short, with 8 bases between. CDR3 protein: CASSQGTKTEAFF. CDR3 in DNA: TGTGCCAGCAGCCAAGGGACAAAAACTGAAGCTTTCTTT.

The chain's CDR3 is CASSVDGAGGLSYNEQFF. DNA of the CDR3: TGTGCCAGCAGCGTAGATGGTGCGGGGGGGCTCTCCTACAATGAGCAGTTCTTC. The V and J genes are TRBV9 and TRBJ2-1; 9 bases match TRBD2. The CDR3 has 18 residues. The junction had 7 bases not matched to a gene; V was cut back by 0 bases and J by 0 bases. Germline V lookup: CDR1 SGDLS, CDR2 YYNGEE.

For the CDR3, the DNA is TGTGCCAGTAGTATGCTTACCGGGACAGCCTTTAACTATGGCTACACCTTC. As protein: CASSMLTGTAFNYGYTF. The chain joins TRBV19 to TRBJ1-2; 7 nucleotides match TRBD1. The V gene's germline CDR1 is LNHDA and CDR2 SQIVND (reference sequence). CDR3 length: 17 amino acids. The V gene end was trimmed by 3 bases and the J gene end by 1 base; junction bases not matched to a gene: 11.

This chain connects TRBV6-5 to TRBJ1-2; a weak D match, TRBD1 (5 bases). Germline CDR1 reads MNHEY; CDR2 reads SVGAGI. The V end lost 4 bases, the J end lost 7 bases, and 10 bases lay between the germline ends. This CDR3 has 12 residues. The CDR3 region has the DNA TGTGCCAGCAGTTCGACCAGGGCTGGCTACACCTTC. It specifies CASSSTRAGYTF.

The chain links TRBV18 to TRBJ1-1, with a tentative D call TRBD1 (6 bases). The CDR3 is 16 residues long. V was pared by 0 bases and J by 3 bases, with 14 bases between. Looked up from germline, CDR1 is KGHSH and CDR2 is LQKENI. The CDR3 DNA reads TGTGCCAGCTCACCACCGTTGGGAAAGGGGGACACTGAAGCTTTCTTT. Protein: CASSPPLGKGDTEAFF.

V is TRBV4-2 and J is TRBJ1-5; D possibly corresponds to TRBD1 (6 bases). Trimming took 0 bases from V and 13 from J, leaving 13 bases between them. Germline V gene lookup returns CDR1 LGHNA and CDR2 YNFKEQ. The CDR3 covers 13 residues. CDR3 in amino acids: CASSQDLSGTQHF. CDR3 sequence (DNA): TGTGCCAGCAGCCAAGATTTGTCCGGGACACAGCATTTT.